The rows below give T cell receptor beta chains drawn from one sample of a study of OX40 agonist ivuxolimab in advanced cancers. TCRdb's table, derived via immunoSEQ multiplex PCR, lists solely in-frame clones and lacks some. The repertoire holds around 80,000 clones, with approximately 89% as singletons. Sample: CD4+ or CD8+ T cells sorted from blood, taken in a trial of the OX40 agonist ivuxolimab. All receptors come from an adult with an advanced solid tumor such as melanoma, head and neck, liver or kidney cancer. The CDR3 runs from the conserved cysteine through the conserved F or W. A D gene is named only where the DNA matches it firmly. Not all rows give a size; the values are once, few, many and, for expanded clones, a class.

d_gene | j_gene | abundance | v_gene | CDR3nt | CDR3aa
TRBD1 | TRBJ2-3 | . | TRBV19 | TGTGCCAGTCGACGGACAGGGGGCAGCACAGATACGCAGTATTTT | CASRRTGGSTDTQYF
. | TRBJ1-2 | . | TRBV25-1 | TGTGCCAGCAGGTCCTCTAACTATGGCTACACCTTC | CASRSSNYGYTF
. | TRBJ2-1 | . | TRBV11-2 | TGTGCCAGCAGCCTGGCCGTGGTGGCCTACAATGAGCAGTTCTTC | CASSLAVVAYNEQFF
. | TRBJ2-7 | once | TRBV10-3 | TGTGCCATCAGCCCGGTGCAAGCCTACGAGCAGTACTTC | CAISPVQAYEQYF
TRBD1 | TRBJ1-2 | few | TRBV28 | TGTGCCAGCAGATCTTCCCGGGACAGCTATGGCTACACCTTC | CASRSSRDSYGYTF
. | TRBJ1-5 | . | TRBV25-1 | TGTGCCAGCAGTGGAAACATGCAAAGCCAGCCCCAGCATTTT | CASSGNMQSQPQHF
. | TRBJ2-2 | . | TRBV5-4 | TGTGCCAGCAGCTTAGTCGCACAGACACCCACCGGGGAGCTGTTTTTT | CASSLVAQTPTGELFF
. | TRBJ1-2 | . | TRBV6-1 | TGTGCCAGCAGTGACGGGCCCGTCCGTTGGGGCTACACCTTC | CASSDGPVRWGYTF
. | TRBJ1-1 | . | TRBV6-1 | TGTGCCAGCAGCCTAGGGGAGAACACTGAAGCTTTCTTT | CASSLGENTEAFF
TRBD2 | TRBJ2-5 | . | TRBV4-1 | TGCGCCAGCAGCCTCCGGGCGGGGGGGGGACAAGAGACCCAGTACTTC | CASSLRAGGGQETQYF
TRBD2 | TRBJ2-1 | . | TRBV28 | TGTGCCAGCATCCGGGGGGATTCCTACAATGAGCAGTTCTTC | CASIRGDSYNEQFF
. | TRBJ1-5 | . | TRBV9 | TGTGCCAGCAGCTCAACGGCCAGTAGCAATCAGCCCCAGCATTTT | CASSSTASSNQPQHF
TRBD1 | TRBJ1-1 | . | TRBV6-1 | TGTGCCAGCAGACCTTTAGACAGGGTCACTGAAGCTTTCTTT | CASRPLDRVTEAFF
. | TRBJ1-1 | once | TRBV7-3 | TGTGCCAGCAGCTCTCTGGGGGCGGGGTTAGCTTTCTTT | CASSSLGAGLAFF
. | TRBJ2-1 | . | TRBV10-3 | TGTGCCATCAGTGGAACTCCCGGGAGGACAGCGGGGAATGAGCAGTTCTTC | CAISGTPGRTAGNEQFF
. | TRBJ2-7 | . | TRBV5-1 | TGCGCCAGCAGCGAGGACTTCTACGAGCAGTACTTC | CASSEDFYEQYF
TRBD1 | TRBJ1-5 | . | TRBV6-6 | TGTGCCAGCAGAACACAGGGGATGGAGCCCCAGCATTTT | CASRTQGMEPQHF
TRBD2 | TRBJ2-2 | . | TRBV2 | TGTGCCAGCAGTGAACTAGGCGGGGGAAACACCGGGGAGCTGTTTTTT | CASSELGGGNTGELFF
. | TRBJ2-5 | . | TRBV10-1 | TGCGCCAGCAGTGAGTCCCCTGGCAGGGGCCAAGAGACCCAGTACTTC | CASSESPGRGQETQYF
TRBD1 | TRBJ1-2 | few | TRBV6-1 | TGTGCCAGCAGTGACCGGACAGGTTGGGTCTATGGCTACACCTTC | CASSDRTGWVYGYTF
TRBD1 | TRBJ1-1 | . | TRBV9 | TGTGCCAGCAGTGGACAGGGAAGGGACACTGAAGCTTTCTTT | CASSGQGRDTEAFF
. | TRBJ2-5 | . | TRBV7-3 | TGTGCCAGCAGCCCCATTATGTCGGGGGAGACCCAGTACTTC | CASSPIMSGETQYF
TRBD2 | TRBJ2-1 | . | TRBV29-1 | TGCAGCGTTGTAGAGAGCGGGGGTATGAATGAGCAGTTCTTC | CSVVESGGMNEQFF
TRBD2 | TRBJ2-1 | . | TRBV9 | TGTGCCAGCAGCGTAGGCGGACTAGCGTTTGAGCAGTTCTTC | CASSVGGLAFEQFF
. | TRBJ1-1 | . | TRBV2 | TGTGCCAGCAGTGATGGCAGGGAGAGGATTGAAGCTTTCTTT | CASSDGRERIEAFF
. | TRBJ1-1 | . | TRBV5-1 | TGCGCCAGCAGCTTGGACAGGAACACTGAAGCTTTCTTT | CASSLDRNTEAFF
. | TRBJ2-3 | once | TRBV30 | TGTGCCTGGAGTGTTCGGCGGGGAGGTCCAGATACGCAGTATTTT | CAWSVRRGGPDTQYF
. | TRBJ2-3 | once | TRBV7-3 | TGTGCCAGCAGCTCCCAGGGTTCCAGGGGCGCAGATACGCAGTATTTT | CASSSQGSRGADTQYF
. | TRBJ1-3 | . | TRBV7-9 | TGTGCCAGCAGCTTAGTTTTCTATGGGCCAGGCTTCTCTGGAAACACCATATATTTT | CASSLVFYGPGFSGNTIYF